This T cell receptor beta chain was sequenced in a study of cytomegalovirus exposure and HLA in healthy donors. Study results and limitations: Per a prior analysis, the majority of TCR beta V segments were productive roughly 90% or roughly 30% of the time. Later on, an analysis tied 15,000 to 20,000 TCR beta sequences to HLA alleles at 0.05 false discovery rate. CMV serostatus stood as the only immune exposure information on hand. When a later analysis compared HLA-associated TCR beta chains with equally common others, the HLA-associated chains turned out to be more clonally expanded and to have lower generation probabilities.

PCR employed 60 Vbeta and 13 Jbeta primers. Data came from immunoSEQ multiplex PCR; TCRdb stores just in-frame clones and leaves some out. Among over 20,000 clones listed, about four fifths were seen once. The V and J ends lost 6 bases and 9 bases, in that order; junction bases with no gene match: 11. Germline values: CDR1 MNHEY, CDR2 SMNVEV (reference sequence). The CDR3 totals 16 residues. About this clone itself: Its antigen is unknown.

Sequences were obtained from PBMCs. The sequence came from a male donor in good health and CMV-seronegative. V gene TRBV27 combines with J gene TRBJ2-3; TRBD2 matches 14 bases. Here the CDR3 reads CASRPMTSGGAYTQYF. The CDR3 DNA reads TGTGCCAGCAGGCCTATGACTAGCGGGGGGGCCTACACGCAGTATTTT.